The T cell receptor beta chain under discussion was sequenced for a study of technical replicates of blood from a few donors. The method was immunoSEQ multiplex PCR; TCRdb's version includes in-frame clones alone and lacks a portion of them. The sample consists of 75,000 to 90,000 clones, 85% to 95% of them appearing once. The length of the CDR3 is 13 residues. The germline V gene encodes CDR1 SGHTA and CDR2 FQGNSA. Between the trimmed V and J ends, which lost 7 bases and 4 bases, there was a span of 14 bases. The chain couples TRBV7-2 to TRBJ2-7; D is possibly TRBD1 (5 bases). The origin of this receptor is a human donor in good health. The sequenced sample consisted of T cells isolated from PBMCs. The CDR3 loop is CASNKRGDYEQYF. DNA of the CDR3: TGTGCCAGCAATAAAAGGGGCGATTACGAGCAGTACTTC.